This T cell receptor (beta chain) was profiled in a study of multiple sclerosis patients with progressive multifocal leukoencephalopathy. General observations from the study: Whether JC virus or general immunocompromise explains the findings remained unclear.

Trimming cost V 2 bases and J 3 bases, with 12 bases left between them. The CDR3 spans 15 residues. Germline V lookup: CDR1 SGHKS, CDR2 YYEKEE (reference sequence). TCRdb's copy holds only in-frame clones and misses some; the assay was immunoSEQ multiplex PCR. The data hold about 30,000 clones, with 90% observed a single time. On this clone itself: Its antigen is unknown.

Documented time point: around 13 months of natalizumab therapy. This sample comprised PBMCs, obtained from a patient treated with natalizumab. The chain couples TRBV5-5 to TRBJ1-5; D ambiguous. The TCR comes from a human donor with multiple sclerosis. The CDR3 bases are TGTGCCAGCAGCTTAGGGCTCTTAACCAATCAGCCCCAGCATTTT. Translated, it gives CASSLGLLTNQPQHF.